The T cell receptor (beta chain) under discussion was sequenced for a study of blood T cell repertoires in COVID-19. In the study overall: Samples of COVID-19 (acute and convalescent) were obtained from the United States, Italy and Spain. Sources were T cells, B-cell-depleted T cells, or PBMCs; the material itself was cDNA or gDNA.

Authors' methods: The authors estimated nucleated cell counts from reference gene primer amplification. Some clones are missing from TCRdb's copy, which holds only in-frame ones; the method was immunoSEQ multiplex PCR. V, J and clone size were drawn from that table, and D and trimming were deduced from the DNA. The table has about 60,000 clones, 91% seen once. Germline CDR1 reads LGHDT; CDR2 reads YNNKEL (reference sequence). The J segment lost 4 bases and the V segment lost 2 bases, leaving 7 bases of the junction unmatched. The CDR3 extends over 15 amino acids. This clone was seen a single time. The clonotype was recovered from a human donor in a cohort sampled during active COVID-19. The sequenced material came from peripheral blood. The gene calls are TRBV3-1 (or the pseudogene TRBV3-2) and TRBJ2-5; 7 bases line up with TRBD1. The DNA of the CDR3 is TGTGCCAGCAGCCAATATGCAGGGGGTGGAGAGACCCAGTACTTC. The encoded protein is CASSQYAGGGETQYF.